This T cell receptor beta chain emerged from a study of blood T cell repertoires in COVID-19. In the study overall: Sites across the United States, Italy and Spain contributed samples from acute and convalescent COVID-19. PBMCs, B-cell-depleted T cells, or T cells provided the cDNA or gDNA that made up the material.

This CDR3 comprises 15 residues. Trimming removed 2 bases from V and 5 bases from J; junction bases left unmatched: 4. CDR1 and CDR2 from the germline V gene are SGHTA and FQGTGA. This clone was seen only a few times. This table comes from immunoSEQ multiplex PCR, and its TCRdb copy is limited to in-frame clones, with some not included. Of 100,000 to 150,000 clones listed, around 70% were seen once; the top ten hold roughly 5.5%. Sequencing used peripheral blood. The clonotype was recovered from a man between 60 and 75 years old with acute or convalescent COVID-19. The chain combines TRBV7-3 with TRBJ2-2, with TRBD2 matching 8 bases. The CDR3 DNA reads TGTGCCAGCAGCTTAGCGGGAGGAAGAACCGGGGAGCTGTTTTTT. It yields the protein CASSLAGGRTGELFF.